Given below is one T cell receptor beta chain in context. Its antigen is currently unknown. V lost 6 bases and J lost 12; bases outside the gene matches: 12. The CDR3 spans 16 residues. CDR1 and CDR2 from the germline V gene are MNHEY and SVGEGT. TCRdb re-called the 5' RACE reads with MiXCR, one entry per CDR3 protein. The sample consists of under 600,000 distinct CDR3 sequences, roughly a fifth of them appearing once. This sample stems from a study of T-cell memory formation after mild COVID-19. Study-level results: Cross-reactive memory apparently joined, as some responding clones appeared in pre-infection memory. Clones contracting across day 15 to 85 had a balanced CD4/CD8 profile; later expanding clones leaned CD4+.

This chain connects TRBV6-2 or TRBV6-3 to TRBJ2-1; TRBD2 agrees at 15 bases. The sequencing input was PBMCs or a T cell subset sorted from them (not recorded which). This receptor was taken from an adult woman who had mild COVID-19 (a few samples of this study predate the infection). Cell type and time point are not known. The CDR3 reads CASSPPAGLAGGGQFF. The CDR3 DNA is TGTGCCAGCAGCCCCCCCGCCGGACTAGCGGGAGGGGGGCAGTTCTTC.